Below are 27 T cell receptor beta chains sequenced from a single sample in a study of Graves' ophthalmopathy and Graves' hyperthyroidism. RNA transcripts yielded amplified TCR beta CDR3 regions. Scientists carried out first-round RT-PCR using HTBI primers and then a second-round multiplex PCR. One entry per CDR3 protein, called by TCRdb with MiXCR from the multiplex PCR reads. The data hold more than 150,000 distinct CDR3 sequences, with less than 45% observed a single time. Specimen: peripheral blood. These receptors were obtained from a woman between 40 and 50 years old with Graves' ophthalmopathy.

This clonotype came up many times. The chain combines TRBV19 with TRBJ1-1; possibly TRBD1 for D (6 bases). Germline CDR1 and CDR2: LNHDA and SQIVND (reference sequence). The ends were cut back, 5 bases at V and 1 base at J, with 20 bases in the middle. The CDR3 extends over 17 amino acids. CDR3 region: CASSLPLPGHENTEAFF. Here the CDR3 DNA reads TGTGCCAGTAGTCTACCTCTACCGGGACACGAGAACACTGAAGCTTTCTTT.

For the CDR3, the DNA is TGTGCCAGCAGCTTTAAAGGGAACAGGGAGACCCAGTACTTC. Translation gives CASSFKGNRETQYF. V gene TRBV28 combines with J gene TRBJ2-5, with D perhaps TRBD1 (5 bases). Germline CDR1 and CDR2: MDHEN and SYDVKM. The CDR3 covers 14 residues. V was shortened by 6 bases and J by 5 bases, with 16 bases between the two germline ends.

The J gene is TRBJ2-7, the V gene TRBV19, with D perhaps TRBD1 (5 bases). In germline, CDR1 is LNHDA, CDR2 SQIVND (reference sequence). V lost 5 bases, J lost 2 bases, and 10 bases lay in between. The CDR3 sequence is 13 residues long. CDR3 sequence (DNA): TGTGCCAGTAGTGTAGGGGTCACCTACGAGCAGTACTTC. Its protein product is CASSVGVTYEQYF.

The chain uses TRBV6-1 and TRBJ1-2; D is unresolved. The CDR3 covers 13 residues. Trimming took off 7 bases at V and 4 bases at J, with 13 bases between the two ends. CDR1 and CDR2 (germline): MNHNS, SASEGT. The CDR3 region is CASNPGKSYGYTF. The DNA of the CDR3 is TGTGCCAGCAACCCTGGCAAATCCTATGGCTACACCTTC.

This clonotype was picked up a small number of times. This chain joins TRBV20-1 and TRBJ2-2; D unresolved. CDR3 size: 16 residues. Trimming took 2 bases from V and 6 from J, leaving 19 bases between them. The germline CDR1 and CDR2 sequences are DFQATT and SNEGSKA (reference sequence). CDR3 sequence: CSARSPPSGDSGELFF. For the CDR3, the DNA is TGCAGTGCTAGATCCCCCCCCTCTGGGGATTCCGGGGAGCTGTTTTTT.

In its sample, this clonotype was seen many times. One end of the junction does not line up with germline, which may come from a read error. This sequence joins TRBV12-3 or TRBV12-4 and TRBJ1-5; TRBD1 matches 7 bases. The CDR3 is 15 residues long. In DNA, the CDR3 is TGTGCCGGCAGTTTACTCAAGGGGGCAGGACAGCCCCAGCATTTT. Its translation is CAGSLLKGAGQPQHF.

This chain joins TRBV30 and TRBJ1-1, with unresolved D. V lost 2 bases and J lost 3, with 4 bases in between. The germline V gene encodes CDR1 GTSNPN and CDR2 SVGIG (reference sequence). The CDR3 contains 11 residues. CDR3 sequence (DNA): TGTGCCTGGAGTCTATACACTGAAGCTTTCTTT. Residues: CAWSLYTEAFF.

This clonotype has ten or more counts. The CDR3 sequence is CASSFLLSGGYTF. CDR3 bases: TGTGCCAGCAGTTTCCTACTTTCCGGGGGTTACACCTTC. The gene calls are TRBV12-3 or TRBV12-4 and TRBJ1-2; possible D gene TRBD1, 5 bases. V lost 3 bases and J lost 11, with 16 bases in between. The CDR3 runs to 13 residues.

This clonotype was seen a few times. The rearrangement uses TRBV19 and TRBJ1-1; D unresolved. Per germline, CDR1 LNHDA and CDR2 SQIVND (reference sequence). This CDR3 has 13 residues. V was cut by 3 bases and J by 1 base, with 6 bases left in between. The CDR3 loop reads CASSIWENTEAFF. In DNA, the CDR3 is TGTGCCAGTAGTATTTGGGAGAACACTGAAGCTTTCTTT.

The DNA for the CDR3 is TGTGCCAGCAGTTTATTATCGTCTGGGAGGGGACGAAACACTGAAGCTTTCTTT. Amino acids: CASSLLSSGRGRNTEAFF. This rearrangement joins TRBV28 to TRBJ1-1; D may be TRBD1 (5 bases). This CDR3 is built from 18 residues. V was pared by 1 base and J by 2 bases, with 20 bases between. Germline CDR1 reads MDHEN; CDR2 reads SYDVKM.

This clonotype appeared many times. The rearrangement joins TRBV27 to TRBJ2-5; D may match TRBD1 or TRBD2 (6 bases each). The CDR3 loop spans 15 amino acids. Per the germline V gene, CDR1 is MNHEY and CDR2 is SMNVEV (reference sequence). V lost 0 bases and J 4 bases, leaving 12 bases between the germline ends. CDR3 in amino acids: CASSLSYRGRETQYF. The CDR3, as DNA: TGTGCCAGCAGTTTATCGTATCGGGGGCGAGAGACCCAGTACTTC.

There are many counts of this clonotype. The rearrangement uses TRBV30 and TRBJ2-7; 7 bases agree with TRBD1. V lost 7 bases to trimming and J lost 4 bases; unmatched junction nucleotides: 10. The CDR3 contains 13 residues. CDR1 and CDR2 from the germline V gene are GTSNPN and SVGIG (reference sequence). The CDR3 sequence is CASNWDSNYEQYF. The CDR3 nucleotides read TGTGCCTCCAACTGGGACAGTAATTACGAGCAGTACTTC.

This clonotype occurred many times. The J gene is TRBJ1-1, the V gene TRBV6-4; 9 bases are shared with TRBD1. V was clipped by 7 bases and J by 4 bases; unmatched bases: 16. This CDR3 region has 17 residues. The germline CDR1 and CDR2 sequences are MRHNA and SNTAGT. CDR3: CASNLDRDRAMSTEAFF. CDR3 bases: TGTGCCAGCAACCTCGACCGGGACAGGGCTATGAGCACTGAAGCTTTCTTT.

The chain combines TRBV11-3 with TRBJ2-5; D is perhaps TRBD1 (8 bases). Trimming pared 3 bases from V and 5 bases from J, leaving 19 bases between. Germline V CDR1 and CDR2: SGHNT, YENEEA. The CDR3 covers 16 residues. The CDR3 bases are TGTGCCAGCAGCTTGGGCCCCGGACAGGGAGGGGAGACCCAGTACTTC. Translation gives CASSLGPGQGGETQYF. Combining the CDR3 with reference TRBV11-3 and TRBJ2-5 gives the whole variable domain EAGVVQSPRYKIIEKKQPVAFWCNPISGHNTLYWYLQNLGQGPELLIRYENEEAVDDSQLPKDRFSAERLKGVDSTLKIQPAELGDSAVYLCASSLGPGQGGETQYFGPGTRLLVL.

The table lists this clonotype with many counts. The J gene is TRBJ1-2, the V gene TRBV28; D possibly corresponds to TRBD1 (5 bases). The V gene lost 4 bases and the J gene lost 4 bases, with 10 bases spanning the gap. The CDR3 covers 13 residues. From germline, CDR1 is MDHEN and CDR2 SYDVKM. CDR3 sequence reads: CASSSQGTYGYTF. The CDR3 DNA is TGTGCCAGCAGTTCCCAGGGCACCTATGGCTACACCTTC.

This clonotype was seen many times. V and J are TRBV28 and TRBJ2-7; TRBD1 or TRBD2 may be the D gene (5 bases each). The germline gives CDR1 MDHEN, CDR2 SYDVKM. Trimming removed 6 bases from V and 2 bases from J, with 14 bases in between. This CDR3 is built from 14 residues. DNA for the CDR3: TGTGCCAGCAGCATTGCTGGGGGAGCCTACGAGCAGTACTTC. Translation: CASSIAGGAYEQYF.

This clonotype was detected ten times or more. J is TRBJ2-7 and V is TRBV9; D assignment may be TRBD1 or TRBD2 (5 bases each). V dropped 4 bases and J dropped 0 bases, with 11 bases sitting between them. The germline gives CDR1 SGDLS, CDR2 YYNGEE. This CDR3 is 14 amino acids long. CDR3 nucleotides: TGTGCCAGCAGCCGGGACGGTCCCTCCTACGAGCAGTACTTC. Amino acid sequence: CASSRDGPSYEQYF.

This clonotype occurred many times. This chain links TRBV6-5 with TRBJ1-3; tentatively, D is TRBD1 (5 bases). The CDR3 spans 14 residues. V shed 6 bases and J shed 4 bases, with 13 bases lying between them. Per germline, CDR1 MNHEY and CDR2 SVGAGI. The CDR3 DNA reads TGTGCCAGCAGACGGGGGTTGGGGGGAAACACCATATATTTT. Translating it yields CASRRGLGGNTIYF.

The chain joins TRBV7-2 to TRBJ2-7, with 7 bases that match TRBD2. Germline-derived CDR1 and CDR2 are SGHTA and FQGNSA. V lost 5 bases and J lost 5; bases outside the gene matches: 6. The CDR3 has 13 amino acids. CDR3 sequence reads: CASSGEGGDEQYF. CDR3 in DNA: TGTGCCAGCAGCGGCGAGGGAGGGGACGAGCAGTACTTC.

This clonotype was seen repeatedly, ten times or more. The chain uses TRBV6-5 and TRBJ2-3; D not resolved. Germline lookup yields CDR1 MNHEY and CDR2 SVGAGI. This CDR3 spans 13 amino acids. The ends were cut back, 0 bases at V and 5 bases at J, with 6 bases in the middle. In nucleotides, the CDR3 is TGTGCCAGCAGTTACTCGACCGTAGATACGCAGTATTTT. Its protein is CASSYSTVDTQYF.

This clonotype was counted ten times or more. This chain links TRBV25-1 with TRBJ1-1; D perhaps matches TRBD1 (5 bases). The CDR3 is made up of 11 amino acids. V lost 2 bases and J lost 7, with 5 bases in between. Per germline, CDR1 MGHDK and CDR2 SYGVNS. CDR3 sequence reads: CASSETGEAFF. DNA of the CDR3: TGTGCCAGCAGTGAAACAGGTGAAGCTTTCTTT.

The rearrangement joins TRBV20-1 to TRBJ2-7, with D tentatively TRBD2 (5 bases). The germline gives CDR1 DFQATT, CDR2 SNEGSKA (reference sequence). The length of the CDR3 is 15 residues. Trimming cost V 3 bases and J 5 bases, with 20 bases left between them. The CDR3 coding sequence is TGCAGTGCTAGTACCCCAGCGGACTCCCCCCACGAGCAGTACTTC. Translation gives CSASTPADSPHEQYF.

The sample holds many counts of this clonotype. This sequence joins TRBV5-1 and TRBJ1-1; possibly TRBD1 for D (6 bases). The CDR3 contains 14 residues. Germline V gene sequence: CDR1 SGHRS, CDR2 YFSETQ. Trimming pared 4 bases from V and 0 bases from J, leaving 10 bases between. In nucleotides, the CDR3 is TGCGCCAGCAGCGCCGGGACAATGAACACTGAAGCTTTCTTT. Its translation: CASSAGTMNTEAFF. The full variable domain, rest sourced from reference TRBV5-1 and TRBJ1-1, is KAGVTQTPRYLIKTRGQQVTLSCSPISGHRSVSWYQQTPGQGLQFLFEYFSETQRNKGNFPGRFSGRQFSNSRSEMNVSTLELGDSALYLCASSAGTMNTEAFFGQGTRLTVV.

Many counts were recorded for this clonotype. The gene calls are TRBV5-6 and TRBJ2-7; 9 nucleotides align to TRBD1. The CDR3 spans 16 residues. Germline CDR1 is SGHDT and CDR2 is YYEEEE. V gave up 1 base and J gave up 1 base; unmatched junction bases: 6. The CDR3 DNA reads as TGTGCCAGCAGCTTGCGAGGACAGGGGACATCCTACGAGCAGTACTTC. Protein sequence: CASSLRGQGTSYEQYF.

The chain carries TRBV6-1 and TRBJ2-7; D may be TRBD2 (5 bases). Germline CDR1 and CDR2: MNHNS and SASEGT. The CDR3 is made up of 15 amino acids. With 1 base removed from V and 3 bases from J, the gap between germline ends came to 13 bases. The CDR3 sequence: CASSEERRVVYEQYF. CDR3 sequence (DNA): TGTGCCAGCAGTGAAGAGCGGCGTGTTGTCTACGAGCAGTACTTC.

This chain uses TRBV29-1 with TRBJ2-5, with 11 bases fitting TRBD2. V was pared by 2 bases and J by 4 bases, with 18 bases of the junction left unmatched. The CDR3 covers 19 residues. Per the germline V gene, CDR1 is SQVTM and CDR2 is ANQGSEA. The DNA for the CDR3 is TGCAGCGTTGAACCGAGGGGTGGGCTAGCGGGAGGCCTCCGAGAGACCCAGTACTTC. It specifies CSVEPRGGLAGGLRETQYF.

This chain joins TRBV12-3 or TRBV12-4 and TRBJ1-2; 10 bases align to TRBD1. The CDR3 sequence is 13 residues long. V gave up 9 bases and J gave up 6 bases; unmatched junction bases: 7. CDR3: CASRRGQGNGYTF. In DNA, the CDR3 is TGTGCCAGTAGAAGGGGACAGGGGAATGGCTACACCTTC.